These T cell receptor beta chains were read from a single sample in a study of shared clonotypes between healthy human individuals. The table came from immunoSEQ multiplex PCR; TCRdb's copy has only in-frame clones and leaves some out. This sample carries about 990,000 clones, around 78% of them seen once, and the ten largest clones take more than 0.55%. The sample taken for sequencing was memory CD4+ T cells from PBMCs. The origin of the receptors is a young man in good health. Some clones in this sample may be carry-over from other donors' samples. The CDR3 runs from the conserved cysteine through the conserved F or W. The D gene is left open where the match is weak. The size of a clone is reported for some rows only, either as once, few or many, or as a class for expanded clones.

V,size,J,D,CDR3,DNA
TRBV19,NA,TRBJ1-2,NA,CASSMARSYTF,TGTGCCAGTAGTATGGCACGATCCTACACCTTC
TRBV28,NA,TRBJ1-2,NA,CASSFGGVLSGYTF,TGTGCCAGCAGTTTCGGTGGGGTGTTGAGTGGCTACACCTTC
TRBV7-8,NA,TRBJ2-6,TRBD2,CASSFIWELAVSGANVLTF,TGTGCCAGCAGCTTTATTTGGGAACTAGCGGTCTCTGGGGCCAACGTCCTGACTTTC
TRBV28,NA,TRBJ1-2,NA,CASRPQLEGYTF,TGTGCCAGCAGACCCCAGTTGGAAGGCTACACCTTC
TRBV11-3,few,TRBJ2-3,TRBD1,CASSAPGQGSDTQYF,TGTGCCAGCAGCGCACCGGGACAGGGGTCAGATACGCAGTATTTT
TRBV28,NA,TRBJ1-5,NA,CASNSGTGFLWPQHF,TGTGCCAGCAACTCAGGTACGGGTTTCCTATGGCCCCAGCATTTT
TRBV7-8,NA,TRBJ1-2,NA,CASSLASGRTNYGYTF,TGTGCCAGCAGCTTAGCTTCGGGCAGAACTAACTATGGCTACACCTTC
TRBV5-1,NA,TRBJ2-2,NA,CASSMGLYNTGELFF,TGCGCCAGCAGCATGGGACTCTACAACACCGGGGAGCTGTTTTTT
TRBV5-4,NA,TRBJ1-2,NA,CASSSALGLRNGYTF,TGTGCCAGCAGCTCAGCCCTGGGCCTCAGGAATGGCTACACCTTC
TRBV5-1,once,TRBJ2-5,NA,CASSSTPPETQYF,TGCGCCAGCAGCTCAACTCCCCCCGAGACCCAGTACTTC
TRBV25-1,NA,TRBJ1-2,TRBD1,CASRAGGRYGYTF,TGTGCCAGCAGGGCAGGGGGTCGCTATGGCTACACCTTC
TRBV4-3,once,TRBJ2-1,TRBD2,CASSQGLAGRSSYNEQFF,TGCGCCAGCAGCCAAGGACTAGCGGGCAGGAGCTCCTACAATGAGCAGTTCTTC
TRBV27,once,TRBJ1-1,NA,CASNDGGRSEAFF,TGTGCCAGCAACGACGGGGGGCGGTCTGAAGCTTTCTTT
TRBV2,NA,TRBJ1-1,TRBD1,CASTSVGGGSEAFF,TGTGCCAGCACCTCTGTAGGAGGGGGCTCTGAAGCTTTCTTT
TRBV7-9,NA,TRBJ1-2,NA,CASSLSTGGYGYTF,TGTGCCAGCAGCTTATCGACAGGAGGTTATGGCTACACCTTC
TRBV5-8,few,TRBJ1-1,NA,CASSLNRARAFF,TGTGCCAGCAGCTTAAATCGGGCGAGAGCTTTCTTT
TRBV28,NA,TRBJ2-7,NA,CASSLGEAVPYEQYF,TGTGCCAGCAGTTTAGGTGAGGCTGTCCCCTACGAGCAGTACTTC
TRBV10-3,NA,TRBJ1-2,TRBD1,CAISEPTGAANYGYTF,TGTGCCATCAGTGAGCCGACAGGGGCGGCTAACTATGGCTACACCTTC
TRBV18,NA,TRBJ1-1,NA,CASSPNEGGTEAFF,TGTGCCAGCTCACCAAATGAGGGGGGCACTGAAGCTTTCTTT
TRBV28,NA,TRBJ2-7,NA,CASSFYRAPEQYF,TGTGCCAGCAGTTTTTATCGAGCCCCCGAGCAGTACTTC
TRBV28,NA,TRBJ2-3,NA,CASSTGFGTDTQYF,TGTGCCAGCAGTACAGGGTTCGGAACAGATACGCAGTATTTT
TRBV6-4,NA,TRBJ2-1,NA,CASSDSDNNEQFF,TGTGCCAGCAGTGACTCGGACAACAATGAGCAGTTCTTC
TRBV7-2,NA,TRBJ1-3,NA,CASSSGGFSGNTIYF,TGTGCCAGCAGCTCGGGAGGGTTTTCTGGAAACACCATATATTTT
TRBV4-1,once,TRBJ1-2,NA,CASSQDRGRRGYTF,TGCGCCAGCAGCCAAGATCGTGGACGAAGAGGCTACACCTTC
TRBV18,NA,TRBJ1-1,NA,CASSPNVGTEAFF,TGTGCCAGCTCACCCAATGTGGGCACTGAAGCTTTCTTT
TRBV2,NA,TRBJ2-7,NA,CASMTENLSYEQYF,TGTGCCAGCATGACGGAGAACCTATCCTACGAGCAGTACTTC
TRBV18,NA,TRBJ2-7,NA,CASSPASGSSLTSYEQYF,TGTGCCAGCTCACCGGCGAGTGGGTCTAGTCTCACCTCCTACGAGCAGTACTTC
TRBV29-1,NA,TRBJ2-7,NA,CSVAEGEQYF,TGCAGCGTTGCGGAGGGAGAGCAGTACTTC
TRBV28,NA,TRBJ1-3,TRBD1,CASSSTGVGNTIYF,TGTGCCAGCAGCTCGACAGGGGTTGGAAACACCATATATTTT
TRBV27,NA,TRBJ2-7,NA,CASSLTRPVAEQYF,TGTGCCAGCAGTTTAACGCGACCCGTAGCCGAGCAGTACTTC
TRBV5-1,few,TRBJ2-7,NA,CASSSAPSYRQYF,TGCGCCAGCAGCTCGGCCCCTAGTTATCGGCAGTACTTC
TRBV4-2,NA,TRBJ1-4,NA,CASSQDALGANEKLFF,TGTGCCAGCAGCCAAGATGCATTAGGGGCAAATGAAAAACTGTTTTTT
TRBV11-2,NA,TRBJ1-1,TRBD1,CASSLVQGARDTEAFF,TGTGCCAGCAGCTTAGTTCAGGGGGCTCGTGACACTGAAGCTTTCTTT
TRBV7-2,NA,TRBJ2-1,NA,CASSFESARHYNEQFF,TGTGCCAGCAGTTTCGAAAGCGCGCGCCATTACAATGAGCAGTTCTTC
TRBV18,NA,TRBJ2-1,NA,CASSLGRSSYNEQFF,TGTGCCAGCTCACTGGGACGCAGCTCCTACAATGAGCAGTTCTTC
TRBV7-9,once,TRBJ2-5,TRBD1,CASTKTGDKETQYF,TGTGCCAGCACCAAGACAGGGGACAAAGAGACCCAGTACTTC
TRBV4-2,NA,TRBJ2-3,NA,CASSQDWVGQILSTDTQYF,TGTGCCAGCAGCCAAGATTGGGTAGGGCAGATTCTTAGCACAGATACGCAGTATTTT
TRBV9,NA,TRBJ2-5,NA,CASSVGRTVYQETQYF,TGTGCCAGCAGCGTAGGAAGGACAGTGTACCAAGAGACCCAGTACTTC
TRBV7-9,NA,TRBJ1-1,NA,CASSPGRASTEAFF,TGTGCCAGCAGCCCGGGGAGGGCGTCGACTGAAGCTTTCTTT
TRBV2,few,TRBJ1-4,NA,CASSRQGGEKLFF,TGTGCCAGCAGTCGGCAGGGTGGCGAAAAACTGTTTTTT
TRBV28,NA,TRBJ2-3,NA,CASSRPSQGGRTDTQYF,TGTGCCAGCAGTCGCCCCTCTCAGGGGGGCCGCACAGATACGCAGTATTTT
TRBV2,once,TRBJ2-2,NA,CASKEHTGELFF,TGTGCCAGCAAGGAGCATACCGGGGAGCTGTTTTTT
TRBV7-2,once,TRBJ1-2,TRBD1,CASSLVRTGVGVGYTF,TGTGCCAGCAGCTTAGTAAGGACAGGGGTCGGGGTCGGCTACACCTTC
TRBV5-1,NA,TRBJ2-7,NA,CASHYSSPASSYEQYF,TGCGCCAGCCACTACAGCTCTCCAGCGTCCTCCTACGAGCAGTACTTC
TRBV5-1,NA,TRBJ2-5,NA,CASSLGQASETQYF,TGCGCCAGCAGCTTGGGCCAGGCGTCAGAGACCCAGTACTTC
TRBV5-4,once,TRBJ1-2,NA,CASSLSPAGSYGYTF,TGTGCCAGCAGCTTGTCCCCGGCGGGTAGCTATGGCTACACCTTC
TRBV6-6,NA,TRBJ1-4,NA,CASSVTNRNEKLFF,TGTGCCAGCAGTGTGACGAACAGGAATGAAAAACTGTTTTTT
TRBV27,NA,TRBJ2-5,TRBD1,CASSLSGTGWETQYF,TGTGCCAGCAGTTTATCGGGGACAGGGTGGGAGACCCAGTACTTC
TRBV29-1,NA,TRBJ2-5,TRBD2,CSVEGASGSEETQYF,TGCAGCGTTGAAGGGGCTAGCGGGAGTGAAGAGACCCAGTACTTC
TRBV18,NA,TRBJ2-7,NA,CASSPQFRGRKYEQYF,TGTGCCAGCTCACCACAGTTTCGGGGCAGAAAATACGAGCAGTACTTC
TRBV28,NA,TRBJ2-4,TRBD1,CASSFARGSNIQYF,TGTGCCAGCAGTTTCGCCAGGGGGTCGAACATTCAGTACTTC